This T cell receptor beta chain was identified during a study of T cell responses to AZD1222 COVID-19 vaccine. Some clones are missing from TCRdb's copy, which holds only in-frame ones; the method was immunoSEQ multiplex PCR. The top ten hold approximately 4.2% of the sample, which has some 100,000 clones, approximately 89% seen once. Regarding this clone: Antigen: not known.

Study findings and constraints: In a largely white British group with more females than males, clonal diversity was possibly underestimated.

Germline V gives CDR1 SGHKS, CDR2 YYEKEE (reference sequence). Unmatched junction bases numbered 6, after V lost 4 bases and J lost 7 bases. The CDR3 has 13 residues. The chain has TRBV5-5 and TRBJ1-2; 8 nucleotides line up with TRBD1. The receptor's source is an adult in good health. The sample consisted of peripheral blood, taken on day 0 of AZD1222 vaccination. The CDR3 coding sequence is TGTGCCAGCAGCCCGACAGGGGCGAGTGGCTACACCTTC. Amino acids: CASSPTGASGYTF.